The present TCR beta chain was sequenced within a study of T cell responses to AZD1222 COVID-19 vaccine (dated by TCRdb to the early 2020s). Study-wide context: A total of under 250 trial participants underwent TCR sequencing, of whom approximately 200 had received two doses of AZD1222 and approximately 25 had received two doses of the MenACWY control vaccine. Trial participants were enrolled into age subgroups of 18-55, 56-69 and 70-plus years, which contained approximately 150, 28 and 58 TCR-sequenced participants, respectively. Here is what the overall study found, with its caveats: After two AZD1222 doses, spike-specific TCR breadth and depth were significantly higher than at day 0 and than in MenACWY recipients. Vaccine-associated CD4 TCRs spanned the whole spike protein, with dominant responses in regions 160-218 and 743-854. Because no day 14 peak-response samples were available, repertoires were characterized only after the peak T cell response. Conclusions about previously exposed vaccinees were limited because only a handful of AZD1222 recipients were SARS-CoV-2 seropositive at baseline. The 56-69-year group was small, and its depth increase did not reach significance, likely because of low power. Most participants were white British and females outnumbered males, and the authors suggested that clonal diversity may have been underestimated. Reportedly, close to half of the unique spike-specific TCRs recognized epitopes lying outside the regions that are mutated in the B.1.351 and B.1.1.7 variants.

Sample time point, as interpreted from the label and publication: about 28 days (+/-7) after the second vaccine dose. AZD1222 recipients given second doses at about 4 weeks or at about 12 weeks were pooled, since spike-specific TCR depth and breadth were not found to differ between the two schedules. Vaccinee samples were obtained from the UK trials COV001 and COV002, which included a single-blind randomized controlled phase 2/3 trial of AZD1222 (ChAdOx1 nCoV-19) in healthy adults. Trial participant PBMC samples were collected at day 0 and day 28 after the second dose for TCRbeta chain sequencing. The CDR3 regions of human TCRbeta chains were subjected to immunosequencing. From the authors' description of their analysis: TCRs in the repertoires were compared against a reference library of SARS-CoV-2-specific TCRs that had been generated with the MIRA antigen-specificity platform. Breadth was defined as the fraction of unique TCRs that were SARS-CoV-2-associated, and depth was defined as the fraction of total T cells that were SARS-CoV-2-associated. Each spike-specific TCR was assigned to its reactive spike region and to a CD4 or CD8 class using the MIRA data. Log10-transformed breadth and depth values were compared by one-way ANOVA with Sidak's multiple comparisons tests. The table comes from immuneACCESS by way of TCRdb, which keeps in-frame sequences with V and J called. Part of the clones is missing from these tables; in studies checked, under half for an unresolved V gene and the rest for unknown reasons. V, J and clone size were drawn from that table, and D and trimming were deduced from the DNA. The sample records more than 150,000 clones, approximately 94% of which are singletons. The ten largest clones take up 1.6% of the sample.

V lost 8 bases and J lost 5 bases; the stretch between them is 25 bases long. The CDR3 goes from the cysteine to the phenylalanine over 17 residues. This entry keeps only the CDR3 DNA: 51 bases, framed from base 1. Sequences MNHEY (CDR1) and SMNVEV (CDR2) are obtained from the germline V gene (reference sequence). This clone is a singleton in its sample. No cognate antigen has been identified for it. Base-call qualities are not available, and no considerably larger clone is one nucleotide away. The chain employs TRBV27 and TRBJ2-1; the D segment could be TRBD2, given 5 matching bases. The sequences come from peripheral blood, collected 28 days after the second AZD1222 dose. The origin of this receptor is an adult who received the AZD1222 COVID-19 vaccine. The CDR3 amino acid sequence is: CASASPGRDYPHNEQFF. The nucleotides are TGTGCCAGCGCCTCTCCCGGAAGAGACTACCCTCACAATGAGCAGTTCTTC.